This TCR beta chain is from a study of shared clonotypes between healthy human individuals. CD45RO-negative, CCR7-selected cells formed the naive CD8 fraction, which excluded terminally differentiated effector memory CD45RA+ cells. It was at deep level that the assay was run. Clones were sequenced by immunoSEQ multiplex PCR, and TCRdb holds only the in-frame ones, with some missing. This sample has around 600,000 clones, with 95% to 98% found just once. CDR1 is MNHNS, CDR2 SASEGT, per germline. CDR3 length equals 14 residues. V lost 6 bases and J lost 2, with 14 bases in between. The sequencing input was naive CD8+ T cells sorted from blood. The genes are TRBV6-1 and TRBJ2-7; D remains ambiguous. The sequence was collected from a young man in good health. In nucleotides, the CDR3 is TGTGCCAGCAGCGAGCTGGGTCTCGCCTACGAGCAGTACTTC. As protein: CASSELGLAYEQYF.